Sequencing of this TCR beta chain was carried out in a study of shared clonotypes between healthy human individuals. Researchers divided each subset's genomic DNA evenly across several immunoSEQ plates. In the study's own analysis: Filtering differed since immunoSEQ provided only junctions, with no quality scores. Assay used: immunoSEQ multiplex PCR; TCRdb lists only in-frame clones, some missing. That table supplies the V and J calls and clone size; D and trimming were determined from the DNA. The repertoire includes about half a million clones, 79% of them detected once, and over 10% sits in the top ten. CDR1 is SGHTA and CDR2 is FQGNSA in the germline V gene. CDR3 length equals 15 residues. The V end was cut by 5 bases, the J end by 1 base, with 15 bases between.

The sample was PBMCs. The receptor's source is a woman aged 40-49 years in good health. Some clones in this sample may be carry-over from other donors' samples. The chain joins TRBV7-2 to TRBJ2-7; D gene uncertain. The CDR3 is CASSTEGLRSYEQYF. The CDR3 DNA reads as TGTGCCAGCAGCACTGAAGGGTTGAGGTCCTACGAGCAGTACTTC. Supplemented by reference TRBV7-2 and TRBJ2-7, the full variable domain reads GAGVSQSPSNKVTEKGKDVELRCDPISGHTALYWYRQSLGQGLEFLIYFQGNSAPDKSGLPSDRFSAERTGGSVSTLTIQRTQQEDSAVYLCASSTEGLRSYEQYFGPGTRLTVT.